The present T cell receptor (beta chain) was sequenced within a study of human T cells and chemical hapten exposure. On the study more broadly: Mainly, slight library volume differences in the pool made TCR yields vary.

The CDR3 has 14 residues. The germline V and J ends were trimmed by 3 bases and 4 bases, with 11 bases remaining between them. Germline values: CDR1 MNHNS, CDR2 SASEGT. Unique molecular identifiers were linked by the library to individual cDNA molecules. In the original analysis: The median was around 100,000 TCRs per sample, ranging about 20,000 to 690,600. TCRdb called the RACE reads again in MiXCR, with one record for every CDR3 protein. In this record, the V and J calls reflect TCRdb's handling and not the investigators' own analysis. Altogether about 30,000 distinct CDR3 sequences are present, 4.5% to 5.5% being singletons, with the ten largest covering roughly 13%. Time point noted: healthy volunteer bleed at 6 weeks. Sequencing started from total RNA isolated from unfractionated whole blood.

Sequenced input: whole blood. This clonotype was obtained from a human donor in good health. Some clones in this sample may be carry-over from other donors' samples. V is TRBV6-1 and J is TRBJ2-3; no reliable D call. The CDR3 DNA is TGTGCCAGCAGTGATGTATCCGTGGCAGATACGCAGTATTTT. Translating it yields CASSDVSVADTQYF.